These 14 T cell receptor beta chains were sequenced from one sample in a study of cytomegalovirus exposure and HLA in healthy donors (dated by TCRdb to about 2017). Library preparation employed the immunoSEQ multiplex PCR assay. A mixture of 60 forward primers for TCR Vbeta segments and 13 reverse primers for TCR Jbeta segments was used in the multiplex PCR. TCRdb carries this immuneACCESS record with in-frame sequences only. Its versions omit some clonotypes, under half of them owing to an unresolved V gene in the studies checked, with the rest unexplained. This sample lists about 180,000 clones; less than 80% were detected once. 0.65% to 0.75% of the sample belongs to the ten largest clones. The sample taken for sequencing was PBMCs. The receptors were sampled from a woman aged 40 to 50 in good health and CMV-seronegative.

This clone has a single count. The V and J genes are TRBV7-9 and TRBJ2-4; 10 nucleotides agree with TRBD2. Germline-derived CDR1 and CDR2 are SEHNR and FQNEAQ (reference sequence). CDR3 length: 13 residues. V dropped 5 bases and J dropped 12; count of bases not matched to a gene: 7. DNA for the CDR3: TGTGCCAGCAGCCAAGCGGGGGGGCCTAGTCAGTACTTC. It yields the protein CASSQAGGPSQYF. Complete variable domain (other parts from reference TRBV7-9 and TRBJ2-4): DTGVSQNPRHKITKRGQNVTFRCDPISEHNRLYWYRQTLGQGPEFLTYFQNEAQLEKSRLLSDRFSAERPKGSFSTLEIQRTEQGDSAMYLCASSQAGGPSQYFGAGTRLSVL.

The chain joins TRBV28 to TRBJ1-2; D is unclear. This CDR3 region has 14 residues. V lost 1 base and J lost 6, with 12 bases in between. Germline lookup yields CDR1 MDHEN and CDR2 SYDVKM. The CDR3 spells CASSLFQTRDGYTF. CDR3 DNA: TGTGCCAGCAGTTTATTCCAAACACGGGATGGCTACACCTTC.

This sequence joins TRBV9 and TRBJ2-3, with 12 positions matching TRBD1. The length of the CDR3 is 14 residues. The germline gives CDR1 SGDLS, CDR2 YYNGEE. After removal of 4 bases from V and 10 bases from J, the junction contained 7 bases not matched to a gene. CDR3 nucleotide sequence: TGTGCCAGCAGCACTGGGACAGGGGGCGCATCGCAGTATTTT. Translation: CASSTGTGGASQYF.

The rearrangement links TRBV29-1 to TRBJ1-2; the D gene is possibly TRBD1 (5 bases). The CDR3 runs to 15 residues. V lost 1 base and J 8 bases, leaving 20 bases between the germline ends. Germline V gene lookup returns CDR1 SQVTM and CDR2 ANQGSEA. Written as DNA, the CDR3 is TGCAGCGTTGAAGTAACCCTACAGTGGGGCTGGGGCTACACCTTC. The encoded protein is CSVEVTLQWGWGYTF. The variable domain in full, completed from reference TRBV29-1 and TRBJ1-2, reads SAVISQKPSRDICQRGTSLTIQCQVDSQVTMMFWYRQQPGQSLTLIATANQGSEATYESGFVIDKFPISRPNLTFSTLTVSNMSPEDSSIYLCSVEVTLQWGWGYTFGSGTRLTVV.

The chain joins TRBV5-1 to TRBJ1-2; D gene ambiguous. Germline CDR1 and CDR2: SGHRS and YFSETQ. This CDR3 is built from 16 residues. V lost 0 bases, J lost 2 bases, and 14 bases lay in between. The CDR3 coding sequence is TGCGCCAGCAGCTTGGGTGTGGGAGGGAAGAACTATGGCTACACCTTC. Protein sequence: CASSLGVGGKNYGYTF.

This chain uses TRBV25-1 with TRBJ2-7, with TRBD2 matching over 9 bases. J lost 2 bases, V lost 4 bases, and 12 bases had no gene match. The CDR3 runs to 17 residues. The germline V gene encodes CDR1 MGHDK and CDR2 SYGVNS. Here the CDR3 DNA reads TGTGCCAGCAGTGCGCTTGGACTAGCGCTCCCGCCCTACGAGCAGTACTTC. This gives the protein CASSALGLALPPYEQYF.

This chain connects TRBV28 to TRBJ1-5; D remains ambiguous. V was shortened by 3 bases and J by 6 bases, with 15 bases between the two germline ends. CDR1 and CDR2 from the germline V gene are MDHEN and SYDVKM. The CDR3 extends over 15 amino acids. As DNA, the CDR3 is TGTGCCAGCAGTTTCGGCCAGGCCTCCCTTCAGCCCCAGCATTTT. Translated: CASSFGQASLQPQHF.

This clone is a singleton in its sample. The V call is TRBV28, the J call TRBJ1-5, with 9 positions matching TRBD1. Germline lookup yields CDR1 MDHEN and CDR2 SYDVKM. The length of the CDR3 is 15 residues. V dropped 5 bases and J dropped 0; count of bases not matched to a gene: 2. The CDR3 coding sequence is TGTGCCAGCAGTGGGACAGGGTATAGCAATCAGCCCCAGCATTTT. As protein: CASSGTGYSNQPQHF.

CDR3 nucleotide sequence: TGTGCCTGGAGTGTACTTATCCTAGCGGGAAATCCAGATACGCAGTATTTT. Amino acids: CAWSVLILAGNPDTQYF. The V call is TRBV30, the J call TRBJ2-3; 9 nucleotides align to TRBD2. CDR1 is GTSNPN and CDR2 is SVGIG in the germline V gene (reference sequence). J gave up 4 bases and V 0 bases, and 11 bases lay outside the gene matches. The CDR3 is 17 amino acids.

This clone appeared once. The chain joins TRBV6-6 to TRBJ2-3; a weak D match, TRBD2 (5 bases). V gave up 6 bases and J gave up 1 base, with 14 bases separating them. The germline gives CDR1 MNHNY, CDR2 SVGAGI (reference sequence). There are 15 residues in the CDR3. The CDR3, as DNA: TGTGCCAGCAGCCCCGGACTGGCGGGCACAGATACGCAGTATTTT. The encoded protein is CASSPGLAGTDTQYF.

The chain is built from TRBV9 and TRBJ2-7, with TRBD2 matching over 12 bases. Unmatched junction bases numbered 4, after V lost 3 bases and J lost 3 bases. CDR3 length: 15 amino acids. The V gene's germline CDR1 is SGDLS and CDR2 YYNGEE. The CDR3 loop reads CASSAGLAGIYEQYF. In DNA form, the CDR3 reads TGTGCCAGCAGCGCAGGACTAGCGGGAATCTACGAGCAGTACTTC.

The rearrangement uses TRBV27 and TRBJ2-1; TRBD2 aligns across 13 bases. Germline V gene data show CDR1 as MNHEY and CDR2 as SMNVEV (reference sequence). This CDR3 spans 16 amino acids. J gave up 4 bases and V 6 bases, and 6 bases lay outside the gene matches. CDR3 residues: CASSRTSGGLYNEQFF. CDR3 DNA sequence: TGTGCCAGCAGCCGGACTAGCGGGGGATTGTACAATGAGCAGTTCTTC.

The chain recombines TRBV28 with TRBJ1-4, with TRBD1 matching 7 bases. Germline CDR1 reads MDHEN; CDR2 reads SYDVKM. V lost 5 bases and J lost 0; bases outside the gene matches: 9. The length of the CDR3 is 17 residues. The CDR3 nucleotides read TGTGCCAGCAGTCTTGTCCAGGGGGTCGCAACTAATGAAAAACTGTTTTTT. Protein product: CASSLVQGVATNEKLFF.

V gene TRBV7-2 combines with J gene TRBJ2-1; D unresolved. Germline CDR1 and CDR2: SGHTA and FQGNSA. V dropped 0 bases and J dropped 6 bases, with 6 bases sitting between them. The CDR3 covers 13 residues. DNA of the CDR3: TGTGCCAGCAGCTTAGCGTCCAGCAATGAGCAGTTCTTC. Translation: CASSLASSNEQFF.